This T cell receptor beta chain was profiled in a study of blood T cell repertoires in COVID-19. As originally analysed: Cell counts per sample came from amplifying reference gene primers. Repertoires were generated with immunoSEQ multiplex PCR, while TCRdb's copy carries only in-frame clones and drops some. The V and J calls and clone size come from that table; D and trimming were worked out from the DNA. The sample lists over 400,000 clones, 80% to 90% occurring once. The sequencing input was peripheral blood. The TCR comes from a human donor in a cohort sampled during active COVID-19.

This CDR3 is CAWSGHPGGTLTYEQYF. The CDR3 DNA sequence: TGTGCCTGGAGTGGTCACCCCGGAGGGACTCTGACCTACGAGCAGTACTTC. The rearrangement joins TRBV30 to TRBJ2-7; TRBD2 might be the D (6 bases). Germline CDR1 is GTSNPN and CDR2 is SVGIG (reference sequence). Trimming stripped 1 base from V and 2 bases from J, with 21 bases between. The CDR3 is made up of 17 amino acids.